The TCR beta chain under discussion was sequenced for a study of shared clonotypes between healthy human individuals. The repertoire was sequenced with immunoSEQ multiplex PCR; TCRdb's copy has only in-frame clones and lacks some. The data show over 2 million clones, 85% to 95% seen once. Study observations and caveats: The represented genetic and exposure-history diversity was limited by the small number of donors. In contrast to clonotypes shared by all four donors, non-shared clonotypes had lower generation probabilities.

None of the donors, who were healthy HIV-negative adults, had recently had acute infections or vaccinations. As for this clone: What it binds is unknown.

The TCR comes from a man between 18 and 29 years old in good health. Sequencing was performed on naive CD4+ T cells sorted from blood. This sample's subset: CD45RA+ positively selected.

This CDR3 reads CAWSHYYRGRSEQYF. The CDR3 nucleotides are TGTGCCTGGAGTCACTACTACAGGGGGCGGAGTGAGCAGTACTTC. The rearrangement links TRBV30 to TRBJ2-7; 9 nucleotides line up with TRBD1. Trimming cost V 2 bases and J 7 bases; bases outside gene matches: 12. From germline, CDR1 is GTSNPN and CDR2 SVGIG (reference sequence). The CDR3 loop spans 15 amino acids.